These T cell receptor beta chains were read from a single sample in a study of T cell changes during pregnancy in multiple sclerosis. The data were produced by immunoSEQ multiplex PCR, yet TCRdb's version contains in-frame clones alone and is incomplete. Here the sample spans about 92,000 clones, about 92% being singletons. The sample here was peripheral blood, taken in the first trimester of pregnancy. The receptors come from a female donor with multiple sclerosis, enrolled in a pregnancy study. Each CDR3 is given with its conserved first and last residue. The D gene is left open where the match is weak. Size is omitted from some rows. Given values are once, few, many or a class for expanded clones.

size	D	V	J	DNA	CDR3
NA	NA	TRBV2	TRBJ2-5	TGTGCCAGCTGGACACCAAAAGGAAAATCCCAAGAGACCCAGTACTTC	CASWTPKGKSQETQYF
NA	NA	TRBV7-2	TRBJ1-2	TGTGCCAGCAGCTTATCCTCCGGCAGGGACTATGGCTACACCTTC	CASSLSSGRDYGYTF
NA	NA	TRBV5-1	TRBJ2-3	TGCGCCAGCAGCTTGGCCGGGACTAGCACAGATACGCAGTATTTT	CASSLAGTSTDTQYF
NA	TRBD2	TRBV10-3	TRBJ2-1	TGTGCCATCAGTGAGGGACTAGGCTACAATGAGCAGTTCTTC	CAISEGLGYNEQFF
NA	NA	TRBV19	TRBJ2-3	TGTGCCAGTACCCAGGGTACTGTACCGCCGCGTTATAGTACAGATACGCAGTATTTT	CASTQGTVPPRYSTDTQYF
NA	NA	TRBV5-6	TRBJ1-1	TGTGCCAGCAGCTCTATTACTGAAGCTTTCTTT	CASSSITEAFF
NA	NA	TRBV10-3	TRBJ2-1	TGTGCCATCAGTGTAGATCTAGCCAATGAGCAGTTCTTC	CAISVDLANEQFF
NA	NA	TRBV5-6	TRBJ2-7	TGTGCCAGCAGCTTGGGGCCCACGGCGGCCCGCTTC	CASSLGPTAARF
NA	NA	TRBV6-1	TRBJ1-5	TGTGCCAGCAGTGAAAGCCAGGGCCCAGGAAGGCCCCAGCATTTT	CASSESQGPGRPQHF
NA	NA	TRBV19	TRBJ2-1	TGTGCCACGACGGGAAAATACAATGAGCAGTTCTTC	CATTGKYNEQFF
NA	TRBD1	TRBV27	TRBJ2-7	TGTGCCAGCAGTCCTGCGACAGGGCAGTACGAGCAGTACTTC	CASSPATGQYEQYF
NA	TRBD1	TRBV19	TRBJ1-1	TGTGCCAGTAGTCCGCGACAGGGGGCGGACACTGAAGCTTTCTTT	CASSPRQGADTEAFF
NA	NA	TRBV4-1	TRBJ2-7	TGCGCCAGCAGCCAGGAGCATAGCTCCTACGAGCAGTACTTC	CASSQEHSSYEQYF
NA	NA	TRBV7-9	TRBJ1-2	TGTGCCAGCAGCTTAGACGGGGGGCACTATGGCTACACCTTC	CASSLDGGHYGYTF
NA	NA	TRBV4-1	TRBJ2-7	TGCGCCAGCAGCCAAGTGGGGGGTATGTCCTACGAGCAGTACTTC	CASSQVGGMSYEQYF
NA	NA	TRBV2	TRBJ2-3	TGTGCCAGTAAATTGGTGGGCACTAGCACAGATACGCAGTATTTT	CASKLVGTSTDTQYF
NA	TRBD2	TRBV5-1	TRBJ2-3	TGCGCCAGCCGTATCCCTATAGCGGGAGGCACAGATACGCAGTATTTT	CASRIPIAGGTDTQYF
NA	NA	TRBV7-9	TRBJ1-4	TGTGCCAGCAGCTCGCGGACTCATTATGAAAAACTGTTTTTT	CASSSRTHYEKLFF
NA	TRBD2	TRBV2	TRBJ2-5	TGTGCCAGCAGTCCCGGACTAGCGTTCCAAGAGACCCAGTACTTC	CASSPGLAFQETQYF
NA	TRBD1	TRBV19	TRBJ1-5	TGTGCCAGTAGCCTGGACAGGGGGCTATATCAGCCCCAGCATTTT	CASSLDRGLYQPQHF
once	TRBD1	TRBV5-1	TRBJ2-6	TGCGCCAGCAGCGGCTGGGACAGGAACTCTGGGGCCAACGTCCTGACTTTC	CASSGWDRNSGANVLTF
NA	TRBD1	TRBV27	TRBJ1-1	TGTGCCAGCAGTTATTACAGGGGGCTGTACACTGAAGCTTTCTTT	CASSYYRGLYTEAFF
NA	TRBD1	TRBV19	TRBJ2-7	TGTGCCAGTAGTAGTCAGTCGGACAGGGAACCCTACGAGCAGTACTTC	CASSSQSDREPYEQYF
few	TRBD1	TRBV9	TRBJ1-1	TGTGCCAGCAGCGTAACAGGGGACAGTGAAGCTTTCTTT	CASSVTGDSEAFF
NA	TRBD2	TRBV19	TRBJ2-7	TGTGCCAGTAGTATTGGACTAGCGGGAGTTCGGGAGCAGTACTTC	CASSIGLAGVREQYF
NA	TRBD1	TRBV19	TRBJ2-1	TGTGCCAGTAGTCCTGGGACAGTGAACAATGAGCAGTTCTTC	CASSPGTVNNEQFF
NA	NA	TRBV28	TRBJ2-1	TGTGCCAGCAGTTTATCAGGGGCCTACAATGAGCAGTTCTTC	CASSLSGAYNEQFF
NA	TRBD1	TRBV19	TRBJ1-5	TGTGCCAGTAGTATAGGACAGGGCGGTCAGCCCCAGCATTTT	CASSIGQGGQPQHF
NA	TRBD2	TRBV6-1	TRBJ2-7	TGTGCCAGCAGACTAGCGGGAACCTACGAGCAGTACTTC	CASRLAGTYEQYF
NA	TRBD2	TRBV5-1	TRBJ2-1	TGCGCCAGCAGCTCGGGACTAGCGGGCGCGCGGGATAATGAGCAGTTCTTC	CASSSGLAGARDNEQFF
NA	NA	TRBV25-1	TRBJ2-3	TGTGCCAGCAGTGAATACGGGGGTGGGGCGCAGTATTTT	CASSEYGGGAQYF
NA	NA	TRBV10-3	TRBJ2-7	TGTGCCATCAGTGGGGGTATCGGGGTCTACGAGCAGTACTTC	CAISGGIGVYEQYF
NA	NA	TRBV5-1	TRBJ1-4	TGCGCCAGCAGCTTGGTACGGGGATTTGCAACTAATGAAAAACTGTTTTTT	CASSLVRGFATNEKLFF
NA	NA	TRBV4-2	TRBJ2-7	TGTGCCAGCAGCCAAGACTTGAGGCAGAATAACTACGAGCAGTACTTC	CASSQDLRQNNYEQYF
once	NA	TRBV28	TRBJ2-1	TGTGCCAGCAGGCAGGGGTCCCGACCCTACAATGAGCAGTTCTTC	CASRQGSRPYNEQFF
few	TRBD1	TRBV30	TRBJ1-1	TGTGCCTGGACGGGACAGGTCTCCCGGAGCACTGAAGCTTTCTTT	CAWTGQVSRSTEAFF
NA	NA	TRBV28	TRBJ1-5	TGTGCCAGCAGTTTAGCGGGGAATAGCAATCAGCCCCAGCATTTT	CASSLAGNSNQPQHF
NA	NA	TRBV30	TRBJ1-3	TGTGCCTGGAGTTATGGGGGCGGCAACACCATATATTTT	CAWSYGGGNTIYF
once	TRBD1	TRBV14	TRBJ1-2	TGTGCCAGCAGCGCGCGACAGGGCAGCTATGGCTACACCTTC	CASSARQGSYGYTF
NA	TRBD1	TRBV4-2	TRBJ2-2	TGTGCCAGCAGCCAAGATACAATGGGACAGTTCCCTGCGAACACCGGGGAGCTGTTTTTT	CASSQDTMGQFPANTGELFF
NA	NA	TRBV27	TRBJ2-5	TGTGCCAGCAGTTTCAGGGTGCGAGAGACCCAGTACTTC	CASSFRVRETQYF
NA	TRBD1	TRBV7-9	TRBJ2-7	TGTGCCAGCAGCTTAGGACAGGGATTTTTCGAGCAGTACTTC	CASSLGQGFFEQYF
once	NA	TRBV19	TRBJ2-7	TGTGCCAGCTCCTGGACAGCGGGAAGTACCTACGAGCAGTACTTC	CASSWTAGSTYEQYF
NA	NA	TRBV27	TRBJ1-5	TGTGCCAGCAGTTTCCAGGGCAGCAATCAGCCCCAGCATTTT	CASSFQGSNQPQHF
once	NA	TRBV19	TRBJ2-7	TGTGCCAGTAGTCCACAGACGGGGACTCTAAGCGAGCAGTACTTC	CASSPQTGTLSEQYF